Below are 27 T cell receptor beta chains sequenced from a single sample in a study of metastatic and nonmetastatic thyroid tumors. Thyroid surgery had not been preceded by any treatment in any patient. TCRdb reprocessed the PCR reads using MiXCR. The sample lists some 16,000 clones; approximately 15% were seen once. What was sequenced was blood. The receptors were sampled from a female donor with papillary thyroid cancer or a benign thyroid nodule (not recorded which). Some clones in this sample may be carry-over from other donors' samples.

By frequency in the sample, this clone is medium-sized. This rearrangement joins TRBV2 to TRBJ2-7; D gene ambiguous. Germline V lookup: CDR1 SNHLY, CDR2 FYNNEI. The V gene lost 6 bases and the J gene lost 0 bases, with 12 bases spanning the gap. The CDR3 extends over 14 amino acids. The CDR3 nucleotides are TGTGCCAGCAGCTTCGACATTGCCTCCTACGAGCAGTACTTC. It is translated as CASSFDIASYEQYF.

This clone was seen ten or more times. J is TRBJ2-7 and V is TRBV11-2, with D perhaps TRBD2 (6 bases). Germline CDR1 reads SGHAT; CDR2 reads FQNNGV. The CDR3 length is 12 residues. V gave up 4 bases and J gave up 7 bases, with 11 bases separating them. The CDR3 nucleotides are TGTGCCAGCAGCTCCCAACGGGGGGAGCAGTACTTC. Its protein product is CASSSQRGEQYF.

This clone was detected many times. CDR3 in DNA: TGCAGTGCTAGAGACACAGGGTCCACCGGGGAGCTGTTTTTT. This codes for CSARDTGSTGELFF. The chain employs TRBV20-1 and TRBJ2-2; possible D gene TRBD1, 6 bases. Trimming took 0 bases from V and 4 from J, leaving 9 bases between them. This CDR3 region has 14 residues. Germline CDR1 is DFQATT and CDR2 is SNEGSKA (reference sequence).

This clone has only a few counts. A much larger clone differs from this one at a single base, so this may be a read error. The rearrangement joins TRBV19 to TRBJ2-4; D is possibly TRBD2 (6 bases). Germline loops: CDR1 LNHDA, CDR2 SQIVND (reference sequence). This CDR3 region has 15 residues. Here the CDR3 reads CASSMGERAKSIQYF. CDR3 sequence (DNA): TGTGCCAGTAGTATGGGGGAGCGGGCCAAAAGCATTCAGTACTTC. Full variable domain (remainder filled in from reference TRBV19 and TRBJ2-4): DGGITQSPKYLFRKEGQNVTLSCEQNLNHDAMYWYRQDPGQGLRLIYYSQIVNDFQKGDIAEGYSVSREKKESFPLTVTSAQKNPTAFYLCASSMGERAKSIQYFGAGTRLSVL.

This clone was seen a handful of times. CDR3 in amino acids: CASTPGGYGYTF. The CDR3 DNA reads TGTGCCAGCACCCCAGGGGGATACGGCTACACCTTC. The V call is TRBV28, the J call TRBJ1-2; 7 bases agree with TRBD1. The CDR3 covers 12 residues. Losses at the gene ends were 7 bases for V and 8 bases for J; bases not matched to a gene: 7. Germline CDR1 MDHEN, CDR2 SYDVKM.

This clone has a count of ten or more. The rearrangement joins TRBV20-1 to TRBJ2-3; 8 nucleotides agree with TRBD2. Germline assignment: CDR1 DFQATT and CDR2 SNEGSKA (reference sequence). CDR3 length equals 15 residues. V shed 2 bases and J 0 bases; nucleotides not matched to a gene: 4. The CDR3 loop reads CSARRLASSTDTQYF. The CDR3 bases are TGCAGTGCTAGACGACTAGCGTCTAGCACAGATACGCAGTATTTT.

The rearrangement links TRBV20-1 to TRBJ2-7; 7 nucleotides line up with TRBD1. Germline-derived CDR1 and CDR2 are DFQATT and SNEGSKA (reference sequence). V dropped 3 bases and J dropped 3; count of bases not matched to a gene: 11. The CDR3 is 15 amino acids. CDR3 loop: CSASGPSTGHYEQYF. Here the CDR3 DNA reads TGCAGTGCTAGCGGCCCATCGACAGGGCACTACGAGCAGTACTTC.

This clone was observed at least ten times. The chain combines TRBV15 with TRBJ1-5; no definite D call. The CDR3 loop spans 15 amino acids. V gave up 1 base and J gave up 7 bases, with 14 bases separating them. Germline lookup yields CDR1 LNHNV and CDR2 YYDKDF (reference sequence). In DNA, the CDR3 is TGTGCCACCAGCAGAGTGGAAATCCTCGGACAGCCCCAGCATTTT. Its protein product is CATSRVEILGQPQHF.

This clone was found many times. V usage is TRBV19 and J usage is TRBJ2-7; D gene uncertain. Trimming stripped 3 bases from V and 9 bases from J, with 15 bases between. Germline CDR1 reads LNHDA; CDR2 reads SQIVND (reference sequence). The CDR3 covers 13 residues. CDR3 nucleotide sequence: TGTGCCAGTAGTATTGGCCCCCAAGGCTTGCAGTACTTC. Translated: CASSIGPQGLQYF.

This clone has ten or more counts. This chain uses TRBV7-6 with TRBJ2-1; 9 bases agree with TRBD2. V lost 5 bases to trimming and J lost 0 bases; unmatched junction nucleotides: 8. Germline V gene data show CDR1 as SGHVS and CDR2 as FNYEAQ. The CDR3 has 17 amino acids. The DNA of the CDR3 is TGTGCCAGCAGCGCTCGTTATAGCGGGAGCTCCTACAATGAGCAGTTCTTC. This codes for CASSARYSGSSYNEQFF.

The sample holds one count of this clone. The chain has TRBV19 and TRBJ1-1; the match to TRBD1 covers 10 bases. CDR3 size: 18 residues. The germline CDR1 and CDR2 sequences are LNHDA and SQIVND (reference sequence). J lost 2 bases, V lost 0 bases, and 9 bases had no gene match. CDR3 DNA sequence: TGTGCCAGTAGTATAGATCGGGACAGGGGTTTTATAAACACTGAAGCTTTCTTT. Amino acids: CASSIDRDRGFINTEAFF. Based on the CDR3 plus reference TRBV19 and TRBJ1-1, the full variable domain is DGGITQSPKYLFRKEGQNVTLSCEQNLNHDAMYWYRQDPGQGLRLIYYSQIVNDFQKGDIAEGYSVSREKKESFPLTVTSAQKNPTAFYLCASSIDRDRGFINTEAFFGQGTRLTVV.

By sample fraction, this clone is medium-sized. The chain recombines TRBV6-1 with TRBJ1-1; 7 bases line up with TRBD1. After removal of 7 bases from V and 3 bases from J, the junction contained 8 bases not matched to a gene. The CDR3 spans 14 residues. From germline, CDR1 is MNHNS and CDR2 SASEGT. The CDR3 reads CASKFWTGDTEAFF. CDR3 DNA sequence: TGTGCCAGCAAATTTTGGACAGGAGACACTGAAGCTTTCTTT.

The genes are TRBV18 and TRBJ2-5, with 11 positions matching TRBD1. The CDR3 has 15 amino acids. Germline values: CDR1 KGHSH, CDR2 LQKENI. V dropped 4 bases and J dropped 5; count of bases not matched to a gene: 6. The CDR3 bases are TGTGCCAGCTCACTGGACAGGGGGCTACTTGAGACCCAGTACTTC. Encoded protein: CASSLDRGLLETQYF.

This clone has only a few counts. The rearrangement uses TRBV2 and TRBJ2-4, with unresolved D. Germline CDR1 reads SNHLY; CDR2 reads FYNNEI. Trimming shortened V by 6 bases and J by 0 bases, and 6 bases separated the two germline ends. The CDR3 spans 13 residues. CDR3 DNA: TGTGCCAGCAGAATCCTAGCCAAAAACATTCAGTACTTC. It translates to CASRILAKNIQYF.

This clone is medium-sized in the sample. The genes are TRBV6-1 and TRBJ1-2; a weak D match, TRBD1 (5 bases). Trimming pared 7 bases from V and 8 bases from J, leaving 11 bases between. CDR1 is MNHNS and CDR2 is SASEGT in the germline V gene. CDR3 length: 11 residues. The CDR3 is CASTGWGGYTF. CDR3 DNA: TGTGCCAGCACCGGGTGGGGCGGCTACACCTTC.

By its share, this clone is medium-sized. The J gene is TRBJ1-5, the V gene TRBV12-3 or TRBV12-4, with D maybe TRBD1 (5 bases). There are 14 residues in the CDR3. V was trimmed by 2 bases and J by 6 bases, leaving 11 bases between them. CDR3 bases: TGTGCCAGCAGTTTAATGCAGGGCGGTCAGCCCCAGCATTTT. This codes for CASSLMQGGQPQHF.

This clone occurred many times. The same CDR3 arises from other DNA sequences in this sample as well. J is TRBJ2-3 and V is TRBV5-4, with D tentatively TRBD2 (6 bases). The V gene lost 4 bases and the J gene lost 1 base, with 13 bases spanning the gap. Germline V CDR1 and CDR2: SGHNT, YYREEE (reference sequence). The CDR3 extends over 15 amino acids. The CDR3 DNA sequence: TGTGCCAGCAGCCGCTCGGGGGAACGCACAGATACGCAGTATTTT. Amino acids: CASSRSGERTDTQYF.

The chain has TRBV7-3 and TRBJ2-7, with 9 bases aligning to TRBD2. The CDR3 contains 15 residues. Trimming at V came to 5 bases and at J to 0 bases, leaving 5 bases not matched to a gene. CDR1 and CDR2 (germline): SGHTA, FQGTGA. CDR3 DNA: TGTGCCAGCAGCCCCGATAGCGGGAGCTCCTACGAGCAGTACTTC. Translated, it gives CASSPDSGSSYEQYF.

Many counts were recorded for this clone. The J gene is TRBJ2-3, the V gene TRBV5-1, with 12 positions matching TRBD2. V gave up 4 bases and J gave up 3 bases; unmatched junction bases: 9. Germline CDR1 and CDR2: SGHRS and YFSETQ. The length of the CDR3 is 17 residues. In DNA form, the CDR3 reads TGCGCCAGCAGCAAGGCGGCTAGCGGGGGGGCTACAGATACGCAGTATTTT. It encodes CASSKAASGGATDTQYF.

The J gene is TRBJ1-2, the V gene TRBV11-2, with 12 bases aligning to TRBD1. Per germline, CDR1 SGHAT and CDR2 FQNNGV. The CDR3 spans 16 residues. Trimming cost V 5 bases and J 6 bases; bases outside gene matches: 10. The CDR3 here is CASSEDGGTGGDGYTF. The CDR3 DNA follows: TGTGCCAGCAGCGAGGACGGGGGGACAGGGGGCGATGGCTACACCTTC.

This clone is labeled as medium-sized. This chain joins TRBV25-1 and TRBJ1-2, with a weak D call TRBD1 (6 bases). The CDR3 sequence is 13 residues long. Per the germline V gene, CDR1 is MGHDK and CDR2 is SYGVNS. The V end lost 6 bases, the J end lost 3 bases, and 11 bases lay between the germline ends. The CDR3 sequence is CASRSDSHYGYTF. The CDR3 DNA is TGTGCCAGCAGATCGGACAGCCACTATGGCTACACCTTC.

Regarding this clone: The junction shows a germline mismatch at one end, possibly a read error. This chain connects TRBV30 to TRBJ2-1; D is perhaps TRBD2 (5 bases). Per germline, CDR1 GTSNPN and CDR2 SVGIG (reference sequence). This CDR3 comprises 12 residues. This chain's CDR3 is CAWRGGGFEQFF. The CDR3 DNA sequence: TGTGCCTGGAGGGGTGGAGGTTTTGAGCAATTCTTC.

The chain uses TRBV7-2 and TRBJ2-7; tentatively, D is TRBD1 or TRBD2 (6 bases each). The CDR3 is 14 residues long. From germline, CDR1 is SGHTA and CDR2 FQGNSA. V lost 1 base and J 3 bases, leaving 10 bases between the germline ends. The CDR3 bases are TGTGCCAGCAGCTTAGGCGGGACAAGCTACGAGCAGTACTTC. It yields the protein CASSLGGTSYEQYF.

This clone is medium-sized (0.01 to 0.1%) in the sample. This rearrangement joins TRBV2 to TRBJ2-7; D may correspond to TRBD1 or TRBD2 (5 bases each). Germline CDR1 SNHLY, CDR2 FYNNEI. Trimming took 2 bases from V and 2 from J, leaving 13 bases between them. The CDR3 runs to 15 residues. Here the CDR3 reads CASSEIGTATYEQYF. CDR3 nucleotides: TGTGCCAGCAGTGAAATCGGGACGGCAACCTACGAGCAGTACTTC.

The V gene is TRBV5-1, the J gene TRBJ2-3; D is ambiguous. Trimming left V 6 bases short and J 0 bases short, with 20 bases between. The CDR3 totals 17 residues. From germline, CDR1 is SGHRS and CDR2 YFSETQ. The CDR3 is CASNPSPVVGSTDTQYF. CDR3 nucleotide sequence: TGCGCCAGCAACCCGAGCCCGGTCGTGGGTAGCACAGATACGCAGTATTTT.

This clone was counted a few times. The chain has TRBV20-1 and TRBJ2-5, with 9 nucleotides matching TRBD1. CDR3 length: 17 amino acids. The V segment lost 1 base and the J segment 2 bases; nucleotides outside the gene matches: 11. The germline gives CDR1 DFQATT, CDR2 SNEGSKA (reference sequence). CDR3 region: CSARGVRDRGDQETQYF. The CDR3 coding sequence is TGCAGTGCTAGAGGAGTAAGAGACAGGGGGGATCAAGAGACCCAGTACTTC.

This chain uses TRBV12-3 or TRBV12-4 with TRBJ2-7, with 9 bases fitting TRBD1. The ends lost 2 bases at V and 5 bases at J; junction bases unmatched: 4. The CDR3 has 14 amino acids. This CDR3 reads CASSLSQGANEQYF. The CDR3 bases are TGTGCCAGCAGTTTATCACAGGGGGCCAACGAGCAGTACTTC.